This paragraph covers one T cell receptor beta chain sequence. The CDR3 runs to 17 residues. V dropped 7 bases and J dropped 5; count of bases not matched to a gene: 14. Germline CDR1 reads LNHDA; CDR2 reads SQIVND (reference sequence). Profiled with immunoSEQ multiplex PCR; TCRdb holds only in-frame clones, not every one. This table holds 110,000 to 150,000 clones, around 78% found once. The record originates from a study of blood T cell repertoires in COVID-19. V gene TRBV19 combines with J gene TRBJ2-1, with 10 positions matching TRBD1. The source of this sequence is a woman aged 55-69 years with acute or convalescent COVID-19. The sample consisted of peripheral blood. The CDR3 protein is CASKGPPDRGKDNEQFF. In DNA, the CDR3 is TGTGCCAGTAAAGGGCCACCGGACAGGGGGAAGGACAATGAGCAGTTCTTC.